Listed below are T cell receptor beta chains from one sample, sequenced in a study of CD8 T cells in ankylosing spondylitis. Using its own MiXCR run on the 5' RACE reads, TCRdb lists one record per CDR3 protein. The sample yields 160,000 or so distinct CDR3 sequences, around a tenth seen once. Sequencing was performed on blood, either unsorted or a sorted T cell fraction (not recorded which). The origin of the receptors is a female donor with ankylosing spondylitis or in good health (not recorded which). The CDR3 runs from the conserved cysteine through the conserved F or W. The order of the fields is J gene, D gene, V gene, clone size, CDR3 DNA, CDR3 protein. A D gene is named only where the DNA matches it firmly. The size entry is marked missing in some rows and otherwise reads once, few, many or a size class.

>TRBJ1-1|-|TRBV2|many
TGCGCCAGCAGTGAGGGGATGAACACTGAAGCTTTCTTT
CASSEGMNTEAFF
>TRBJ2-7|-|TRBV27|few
TGTGCCAGCAGTTTAGTGCTGGGGTTTGGCGAGCAGTACTTC
CASSLVLGFGEQYF
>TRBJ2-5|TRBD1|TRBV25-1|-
TGTGCCAGCGGGGGACCGGGACAGTACACGACCCAGTACTTC
CASGGPGQYTTQYF
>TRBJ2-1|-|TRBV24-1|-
TGTGCCACCAGCGATAGGACATATGAGCAGTTCTTC
CATSDRTYEQFF
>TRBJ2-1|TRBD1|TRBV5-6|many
TGTGCCAGCAGCATAGGTCCGGGACAGGACTACAATGAGCAGTTCTTC
CASSIGPGQDYNEQFF
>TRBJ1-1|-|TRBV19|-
TGTGCCAGTATTGCTACGGTGAACACTGAAGCTTTCTTT
CASIATVNTEAFF
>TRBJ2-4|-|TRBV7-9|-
TGTGCCAGCAGCGCGAACGGGGAGGACATTCAGTACTTC
CASSANGEDIQYF
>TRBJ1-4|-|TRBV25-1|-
TGTGCCAGCAGTGAATACAGGGGCTCTAATGAAAAACTGTTTTTT
CASSEYRGSNEKLFF
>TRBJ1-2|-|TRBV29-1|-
TGCAGCGTTCCGGGTTCGATGCAATATGGCTACACCTTC
CSVPGSMQYGYTF
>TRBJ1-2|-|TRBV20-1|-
TGCAGTGCTAGAGATAGTGGGCAGGCCAGGGCCTATGGCTACACCTTC
CSARDSGQARAYGYTF
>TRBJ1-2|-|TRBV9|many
TGTGCCAGCAGCGTTCGGCGAGGCTATGGCTACACCTTC
CASSVRRGYGYTF
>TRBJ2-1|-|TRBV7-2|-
TGTGCCAGCAGCTTCGGGACACCCTACAATGAGCAGTTCTTC
CASSFGTPYNEQFF
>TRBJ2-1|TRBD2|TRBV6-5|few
TGTGCCAGCACTAGCGGGAGTGAAGAGTTCTTC
CASTSGSEEFF
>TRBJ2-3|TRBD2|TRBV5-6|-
TGTGCCAGCAGCTTGGCGGGGACTAGCGGGCACACAGATACGCAGTATTTT
CASSLAGTSGHTDTQYF
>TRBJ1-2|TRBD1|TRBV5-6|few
TGTGCCAGCAGAGCCCAGGGGGCCGATGGCTACACCTTC
CASRAQGADGYTF
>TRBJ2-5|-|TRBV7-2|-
TGTGCCAGCAGCCGGGGGGCGGAATGGCCCGGGGAGACCCAGTACTTC
CASSRGAEWPGETQYF
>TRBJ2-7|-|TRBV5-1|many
TGCGCCAGCAGCTTGGGGACGGAGGCCTACGAGCAGTACTTC
CASSLGTEAYEQYF
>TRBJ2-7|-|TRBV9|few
TGTGCCAGCAGCGCAGGACTCGCGTTTTCCTACGAGCAGTACTTC
CASSAGLAFSYEQYF
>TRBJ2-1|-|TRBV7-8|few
TGTGCCAGCAGCTTAGCGCAAGGGAGTTTGAATGAGCAGTTCTTC
CASSLAQGSLNEQFF
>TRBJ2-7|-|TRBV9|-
TGTGCCAGCAGCGTACAGGGGTCTTCCTACGAGCAGTACTTC
CASSVQGSSYEQYF
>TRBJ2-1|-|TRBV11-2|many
TGTGCCAGCAGCTTAGAGATAGGCTTCCGGGTGAATGAGCAGTTCTTC
CASSLEIGFRVNEQFF
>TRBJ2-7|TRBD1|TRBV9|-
TGTGCCAGCAGCTCCGGACCGGGACAGGGGACCTACGAGCAGTACTTC
CASSSGPGQGTYEQYF
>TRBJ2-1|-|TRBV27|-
TGTGCCAGCAGTTTAGGGCACCAATTCAATGAGCAGTTCTTC
CASSLGHQFNEQFF
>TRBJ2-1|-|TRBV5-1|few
TGCGCCAGCAGTCCACTAAACGGGGAGGAGCAGTTCTTC
CASSPLNGEEQFF
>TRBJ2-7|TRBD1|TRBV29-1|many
TGCAGCGTTGAACGAGGGGACAGTTACGAGCAGTACTTC
CSVERGDSYEQYF
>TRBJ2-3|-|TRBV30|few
TGTGCCTGGAGTGCCGGACCCGCAGATACGCAGTATTTT
CAWSAGPADTQYF
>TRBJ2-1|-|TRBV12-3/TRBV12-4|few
TGTGCCAGCAATAGGGCTAGCTCCTACAATGAGCAGTTCTTC
CASNRASSYNEQFF
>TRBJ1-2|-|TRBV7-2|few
TGTGCCAGCAGCTACCAGGGCTATGGCTACACCTTC
CASSYQGYGYTF
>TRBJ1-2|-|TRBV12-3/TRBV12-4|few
TGTGCCAGCAGTTTTCAGGGGTACTATGGCTACACCTTC
CASSFQGYYGYTF
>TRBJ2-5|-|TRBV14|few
TGTGCCAGCAGCCACCGAGGTACCTGGAAAGAGACCCAGTACTTC
CASSHRGTWKETQYF
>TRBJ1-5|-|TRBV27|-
TGTGCCAGCAGTTTAGCCCCTCCGGGGGCCTATCAGCCCCAGCATTTT
CASSLAPPGAYQPQHF
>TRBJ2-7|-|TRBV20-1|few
TGCAGCTTTGGACTCCCCGGGGTCACCTACGAGCAGTACTTC
CSFGLPGVTYEQYF
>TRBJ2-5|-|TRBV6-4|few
TGTGCCAGCAGTGCCCAACAGGGAAGAGAGACCCAGTACTTC
CASSAQQGRETQYF
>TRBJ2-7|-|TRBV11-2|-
TGTGCCAGCAGCTCCCTCCACGAGCAGTACTTC
CASSSLHEQYF
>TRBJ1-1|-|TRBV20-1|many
TGCAGTGCTAGTTGGGGGGACACTGAAGCTTTCTTT
CSASWGDTEAFF
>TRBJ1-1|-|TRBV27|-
TGTGCCAGCAGTTTATCGATGGGGGTGGGCACTGAAGCTTTCTTT
CASSLSMGVGTEAFF
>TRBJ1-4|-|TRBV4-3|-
TGCGCCAGCAGCCAAGGTGTAGGGGATAATGAAAAACTGTTTTTT
CASSQGVGDNEKLFF
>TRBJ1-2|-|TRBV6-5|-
TGTGCCAGCAGTTACGCAGGGGATGGCTACACCTTC
CASSYAGDGYTF
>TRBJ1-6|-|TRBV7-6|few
TGTGCCAGCAGCTTAGGAGAAACTCGAGGGGCCCTCCACTTT
CASSLGETRGALHF
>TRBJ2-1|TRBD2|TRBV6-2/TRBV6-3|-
TGTGCCAGCACCATAGCGGGAAGCTCCTACAATGAGCAGTTCTTC
CASTIAGSSYNEQFF
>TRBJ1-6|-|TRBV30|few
TGTGCCTGGACCGACGGAAACAATTCACCCCTCCACTTT
CAWTDGNNSPLHF
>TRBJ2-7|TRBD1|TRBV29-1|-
TGCAGCGTTCTTATAGGGGGACAGGAGCCCTACGAGCAGTACTTC
CSVLIGGQEPYEQYF
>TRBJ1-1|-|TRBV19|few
TGTGCCAGTAGTATTACAGGGACCACTGAAGCTTTCTTT
CASSITGTTEAFF
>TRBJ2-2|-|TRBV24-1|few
TGTGCCACCAGTGATTTTTGGGGAGCCGGGGAGCTGTTTTTT
CATSDFWGAGELFF